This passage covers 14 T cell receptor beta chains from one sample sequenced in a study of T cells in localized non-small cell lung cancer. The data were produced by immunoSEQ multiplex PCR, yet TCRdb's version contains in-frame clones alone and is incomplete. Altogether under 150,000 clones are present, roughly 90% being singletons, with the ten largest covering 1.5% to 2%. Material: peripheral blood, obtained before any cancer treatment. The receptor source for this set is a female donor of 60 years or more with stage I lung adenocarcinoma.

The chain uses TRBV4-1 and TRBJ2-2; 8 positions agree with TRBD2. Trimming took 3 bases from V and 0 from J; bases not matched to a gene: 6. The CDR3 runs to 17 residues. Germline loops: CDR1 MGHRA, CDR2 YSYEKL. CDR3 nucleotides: TGCGCCAGCAGCCATGCGGGAGGTTTTCCGAACACCGGGGAGCTGTTTTTT. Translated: CASSHAGGFPNTGELFF.

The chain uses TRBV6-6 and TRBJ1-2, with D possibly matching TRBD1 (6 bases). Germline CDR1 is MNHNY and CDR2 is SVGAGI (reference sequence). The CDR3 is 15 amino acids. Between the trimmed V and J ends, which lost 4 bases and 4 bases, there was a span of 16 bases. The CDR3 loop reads CASSSPTGQLYGYTF. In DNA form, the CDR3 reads TGTGCCAGCAGTTCCCCGACAGGACAGCTCTATGGCTACACCTTC.

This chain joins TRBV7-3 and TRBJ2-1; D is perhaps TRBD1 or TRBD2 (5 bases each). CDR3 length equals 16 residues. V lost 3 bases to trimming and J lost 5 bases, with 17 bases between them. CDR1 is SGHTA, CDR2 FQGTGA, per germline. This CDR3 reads CASSLVGDPAHNEQFF. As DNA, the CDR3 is TGTGCCAGCAGCTTGGTAGGGGACCCGGCACACAATGAGCAGTTCTTC.

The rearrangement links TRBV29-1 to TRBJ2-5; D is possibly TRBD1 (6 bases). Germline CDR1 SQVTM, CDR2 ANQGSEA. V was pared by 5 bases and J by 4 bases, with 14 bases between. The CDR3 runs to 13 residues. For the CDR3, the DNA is TGCAGCGTTCAGGGGATAGTAGGAGAGACCCAGTACTTC. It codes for CSVQGIVGETQYF.

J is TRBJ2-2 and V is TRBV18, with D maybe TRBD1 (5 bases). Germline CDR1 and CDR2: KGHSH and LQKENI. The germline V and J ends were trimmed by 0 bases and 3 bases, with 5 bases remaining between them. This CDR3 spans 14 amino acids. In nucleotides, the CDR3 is TGTGCCAGCTCACCACCGACAGACACCGGGGAGCTGTTTTTT. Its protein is CASSPPTDTGELFF.

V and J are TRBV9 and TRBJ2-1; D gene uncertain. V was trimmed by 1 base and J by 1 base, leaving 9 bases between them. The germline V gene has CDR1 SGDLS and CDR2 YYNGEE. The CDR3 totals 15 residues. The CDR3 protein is CASSVRTASYNEQFF. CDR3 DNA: TGTGCCAGCAGCGTACGGACCGCGTCCTACAATGAGCAGTTCTTC.

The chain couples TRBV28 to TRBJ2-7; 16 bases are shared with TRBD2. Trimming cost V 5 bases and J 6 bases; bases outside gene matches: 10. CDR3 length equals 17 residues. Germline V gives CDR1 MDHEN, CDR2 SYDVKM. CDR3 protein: CASSPPGLAGGPSEQYF. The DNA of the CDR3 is TGTGCCAGCAGTCCACCGGGACTAGCGGGAGGGCCGAGCGAGCAGTACTTC.

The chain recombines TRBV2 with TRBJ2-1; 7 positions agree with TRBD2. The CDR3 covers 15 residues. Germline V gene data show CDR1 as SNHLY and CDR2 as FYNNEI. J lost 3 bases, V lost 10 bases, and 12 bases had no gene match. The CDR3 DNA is TGTGCCAACGGCGGGGGAGCGGGGAGCTACAATGAGCAGTTCTTC. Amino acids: CANGGGAGSYNEQFF.

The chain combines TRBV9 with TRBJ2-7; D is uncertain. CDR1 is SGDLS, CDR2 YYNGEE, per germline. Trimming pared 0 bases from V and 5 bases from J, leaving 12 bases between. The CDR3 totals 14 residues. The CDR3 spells CASSVVGSSDEQYF. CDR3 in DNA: TGTGCCAGCAGCGTAGTTGGTAGCTCGGACGAGCAGTACTTC.

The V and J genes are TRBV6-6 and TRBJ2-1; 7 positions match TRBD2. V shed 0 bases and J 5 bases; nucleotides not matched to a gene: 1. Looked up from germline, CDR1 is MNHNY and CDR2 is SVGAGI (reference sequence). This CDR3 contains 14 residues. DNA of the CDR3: TGTGCCAGCAGTTACTCGCGGGGGAACAATGAGCAGTTCTTC. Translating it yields CASSYSRGNNEQFF.

As DNA, the CDR3 is TGTGCCAGCAGTCCGGGAGGCTATGGCTACACCTTC. It specifies CASSPGGYGYTF. This chain uses TRBV2 with TRBJ1-2; D is undetermined. Germline V gives CDR1 SNHLY, CDR2 FYNNEI. CDR3 length: 12 amino acids. V was cut by 5 bases and J by 4 bases, with 8 bases left in between.

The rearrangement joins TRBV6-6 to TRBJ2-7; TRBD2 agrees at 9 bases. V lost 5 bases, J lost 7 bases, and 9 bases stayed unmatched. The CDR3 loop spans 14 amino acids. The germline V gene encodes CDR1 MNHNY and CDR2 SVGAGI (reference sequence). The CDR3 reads CASSPGTSSREQYF. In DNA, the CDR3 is TGTGCCAGCAGTCCCGGGACTAGCAGTCGAGAGCAGTACTTC.

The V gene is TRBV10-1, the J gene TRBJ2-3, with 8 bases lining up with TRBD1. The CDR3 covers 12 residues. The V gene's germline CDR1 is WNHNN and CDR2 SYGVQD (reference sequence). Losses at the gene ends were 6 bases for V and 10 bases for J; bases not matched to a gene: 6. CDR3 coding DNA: TGCGCCAGCAGCGACAGGGGAGGTGCGCAGTATTTT. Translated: CASSDRGGAQYF.

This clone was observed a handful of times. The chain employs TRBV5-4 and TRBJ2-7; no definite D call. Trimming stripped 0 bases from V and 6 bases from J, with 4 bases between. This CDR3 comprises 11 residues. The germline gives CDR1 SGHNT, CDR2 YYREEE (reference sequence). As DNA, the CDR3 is TGTGCCAGCAGCTTGGGAGGCGAGCAGTACTTC. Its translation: CASSLGGEQYF.